These 21 T cell receptor beta chains came from one sample sequenced in a study of T cells in Graves' hyperthyroidism and ophthalmopathy. Amplification of TCR beta CDR3 regions used RNA as the template. The TCR CDR3 first-round RT-PCR relied on the HTBI primer set. TCRdb itself ran the multiplex PCR reads through MiXCR, one entry per CDR3 protein. The sample lists a few hundred thousand distinct CDR3 sequences, more than 12% occurring once. The source material was blood. These TCRs come from a middle-aged woman with Graves' hyperthyroidism that later progressed to Graves' ophthalmopathy.

This clonotype came up many times. This chain connects TRBV27 to TRBJ2-7; possible D gene TRBD2, 5 bases. The ends were cut back, 4 bases at V and 4 bases at J, with 11 bases in the middle. The germline V gene encodes CDR1 MNHEY and CDR2 SMNVEV (reference sequence). The CDR3 spans 13 residues. CDR3 nucleotides: TGTGCCAGCAGTTACGGCGAGGGTTACGAGCAGTACTTC. Translated, it gives CASSYGEGYEQYF.

This clonotype showed up many times. The V call is TRBV29-1, the J call TRBJ2-2, with a weak D call TRBD1 (6 bases). The CDR3 is 16 residues long. CDR1 is SQVTM and CDR2 is ANQGSEA in the germline V gene. V dropped 4 bases and J dropped 4 bases, with 19 bases sitting between them. CDR3 protein: CSVVVDSLESTGELFF. The CDR3 region has the DNA TGCAGCGTTGTCGTGGACAGCCTAGAAAGCACCGGGGAGCTGTTTTTT.

This clonotype has a count of ten or more. J is TRBJ2-3 and V is TRBV18, with TRBD1 matching 7 bases. This CDR3 comprises 15 residues. From germline, CDR1 is KGHSH and CDR2 LQKENI. Germline trimming cut 8 bases from V and 6 bases from J; bases unmatched to any gene: 14. CDR3 residues: CASEPLQGSSDTQYF. For the CDR3, the DNA is TGTGCCAGCGAACCGTTACAGGGGTCGTCCGATACGCAGTATTTT.

This clonotype has a handful of counts. The chain uses TRBV30 and TRBJ1-1; TRBD1 might be the D (5 bases). CDR1 and CDR2 from the germline V gene are GTSNPN and SVGIG (reference sequence). The CDR3 is 13 residues long. Trimming left V 0 bases short and J 1 base short, with 6 bases between. In nucleotides, the CDR3 is TGTGCCTGGAGTGTAGGGACGAACACTGAAGCTTTCTTT. This sequence encodes CAWSVGTNTEAFF.

This clonotype has a count of ten or more. V gene TRBV3-1 combines with J gene TRBJ2-1; TRBD2 agrees at 8 bases. The CDR3 loop spans 13 amino acids. CDR1 is LGHDT and CDR2 is YNNKEL in the germline V gene (reference sequence). V lost 1 base, J lost 15 bases, and 8 bases stayed unmatched. CDR3 in amino acids: CASSQASSGPLFF. Written as DNA, the CDR3 is TGTGCCAGCAGCCAAGCCTCTAGCGGGCCTCTGTTCTTC.

Many counts were recorded for this clonotype. V gene TRBV20-1 combines with J gene TRBJ2-7; 8 nucleotides agree with TRBD1. The germline V gene has CDR1 DFQATT and CDR2 SNEGSKA (reference sequence). The CDR3 is 15 residues long. V lost 0 bases and J lost 4; bases outside the gene matches: 8. DNA for the CDR3: TGCAGTGCTAGAGAGCCCGGGACAGGTCTGTACGAGCAGTACTTC. It translates to CSAREPGTGLYEQYF.

In its sample, this clonotype was seen many times. The chain joins TRBV18 to TRBJ2-5; the D gene is possibly TRBD1 (6 bases). V dropped 4 bases and J dropped 0 bases, with 9 bases sitting between them. This CDR3 contains 14 residues. Germline V gene lookup returns CDR1 KGHSH and CDR2 LQKENI. The CDR3 bases are TGTGCCAGCTCACGACGGGACAACCAAGAGACCCAGTACTTC. Its translation: CASSRRDNQETQYF.

This clonotype has at least ten counts. The gene calls are TRBV10-1 and TRBJ2-1; D is uncertain. Between the trimmed V and J ends, which lost 3 bases and 7 bases, there was a span of 22 bases. The V gene's germline CDR1 is WNHNN and CDR2 SYGVQD (reference sequence). The CDR3 is made up of 17 amino acids. The CDR3 sequence: CASSELRSAGPSNEQFF. The CDR3 bases are TGCGCCAGCAGTGAACTTAGGTCGGCAGGCCCGAGTAATGAGCAGTTCTTC.

Many counts were recorded for this clonotype. The J gene is TRBJ2-2, the V gene TRBV27; 9 nucleotides match TRBD1. Per germline, CDR1 MNHEY and CDR2 SMNVEV (reference sequence). Trimming cost V 6 bases and J 4 bases; bases outside gene matches: 9. The CDR3 spans 16 residues. CDR3 loop: CASSPRDRGGTGELFF. CDR3 in DNA: TGTGCCAGCAGCCCCCGCGACAGGGGGGGCACCGGGGAGCTGTTTTTT.

The rearrangement joins TRBV19 to TRBJ1-3, with D unresolved. Trimming shortened V by 10 bases and J by 0 bases, and 13 bases separated the two germline ends. The CDR3 runs 14 residues. Germline loops: CDR1 LNHDA, CDR2 SQIVND (reference sequence). This chain's CDR3 is CATRTSHSGNTIYF. The CDR3 region has the DNA TGTGCCACCCGAACAAGTCACTCTGGAAACACCATATATTTT.

There are many counts of this clonotype. V usage is TRBV4-1 and J usage is TRBJ2-7; D is unclear. Trimming left V 1 base short and J 4 bases short, with 8 bases between. Germline CDR1 reads MGHRA; CDR2 reads YSYEKL. This CDR3 spans 13 amino acids. The CDR3 DNA is TGCGCCAGCAGCCAAGGCCCCAGATACGAGCAGTACTTC. This gives the protein CASSQGPRYEQYF.

The CDR3 reads CASSSSPGGNTEAFF. The CDR3 coding sequence is TGTGCCAGCAGCTCCAGCCCAGGGGGGAACACTGAAGCTTTCTTT. J is TRBJ1-1 and V is TRBV7-3; TRBD1 matches at 7 bases. This CDR3 has 15 amino acids. CDR1 and CDR2 from the germline V gene are SGHTA and FQGTGA. V lost 4 bases to trimming and J lost 1 base; unmatched junction nucleotides: 6. The entire variable domain, with the rest obtained from reference TRBV7-3 and TRBJ1-1, is as follows: GAGVSQTPSNKVTEKGKYVELRCDPISGHTALYWYRQSLGQGPEFLIYFQGTGAADDSGLPNDRFFAVRPEGSVSTLKIQRTERGDSAVYLCASSSSPGGNTEAFFGQGTRLTVV.

The sample holds many counts of this clonotype. The chain has TRBV7-9 and TRBJ1-1, with D perhaps matching TRBD1 (5 bases). CDR1 is SEHNR, CDR2 FQNEAQ, per germline (reference sequence). There are 12 residues in the CDR3. The ends were cut back, 3 bases at V and 5 bases at J, with 7 bases in the middle. DNA for the CDR3: TGTGCCAGCAGCTTCAGGGTGACTGAAGCTTTCTTT. This codes for CASSFRVTEAFF.

This clonotype was seen ten or more times. This chain uses TRBV28 with TRBJ2-2; D call uncertain. The CDR3 runs to 12 residues. Trimming removed 8 bases from V and 7 bases from J, with 11 bases in between. From germline, CDR1 is MDHEN and CDR2 SYDVKM. The CDR3 here is CASGFLGGELFF. CDR3 sequence (DNA): TGTGCCAGCGGGTTTCTTGGCGGGGAGCTGTTTTTT.

As to this clonotype: A much larger clone differs by one base, so this may be a read error. The rearrangement joins TRBV3-1 to TRBJ2-2; tentatively, D is TRBD2 (5 bases). This CDR3 spans 12 amino acids. Germline V CDR1 and CDR2: LGHDT, YNNKEL (reference sequence). This chain's CDR3 is CASSPWPGDLFF. Written as DNA, the CDR3 is TGTGCCAGCAGCCCCTGGCCCGGGGATCTGTTTTTT.

V and J are TRBV28 and TRBJ2-1; TRBD2 agrees at 8 bases. CDR1 and CDR2 from the germline V gene are MDHEN and SYDVKM. With 8 bases clipped from V and 5 bases from J, the junction kept 17 bases outside the gene matches. The CDR3 covers 17 residues. The CDR3 DNA reads as TGTGCCAGCGGCCGTTCAGCGGGAGAGACCATTCACAATGAGCAGTTCTTC. Translated, it gives CASGRSAGETIHNEQFF.

The sample holds many counts of this clonotype. The chain has TRBV3-1 and TRBJ2-2; 9 bases are a match to TRBD2. Germline assignment: CDR1 LGHDT and CDR2 YNNKEL (reference sequence). With 2 bases clipped from V and 7 bases from J, the junction kept 11 bases outside the gene matches. The CDR3 length is 17 residues. The CDR3 DNA is TGTGCCAGCAGCCAATTAATAGCGGGAGATGTAGGCGGGGAGCTGTTTTTT. Encoded protein: CASSQLIAGDVGGELFF. Looking up the rest from reference TRBV3-1 and TRBJ2-2 gives the full variable domain: DTAVSQTPKYLVTQMGNDKSIKCEQNLGHDTMYWYKQDSKKFLKIMFSYNNKELIINETVPNRFSPKSPDKAHLNLHINSLELGDSAVYFCASSQLIAGDVGGELFFGEGSRLTVL.

There are many counts of this clonotype. The chain carries TRBV28 and TRBJ2-2, with TRBD2 matching over 7 bases. The germline V gene has CDR1 MDHEN and CDR2 SYDVKM. V gave up 4 bases and J gave up 7 bases; unmatched junction bases: 12. The CDR3 is 16 amino acids. Here the CDR3 reads CASSWGGRQFGGELFF. DNA of the CDR3: TGTGCCAGCAGTTGGGGGGGTAGGCAGTTCGGCGGGGAGCTGTTTTTT.

This clonotype was observed many times. CDR3 residues: CASSISWAGGPYEQYF. The CDR3 DNA follows: TGTGCCAGCAGTATCTCTTGGGCGGGAGGGCCCTACGAGCAGTACTTC. This chain connects TRBV27 to TRBJ2-7; 9 nucleotides align to TRBD2. The CDR3 is 16 residues long. Germline V gene sequence: CDR1 MNHEY, CDR2 SMNVEV (reference sequence). Trimming at V came to 5 bases and at J to 2 bases, leaving 10 bases not matched to a gene.

This clonotype appeared many times. V gene TRBV20-1 combines with J gene TRBJ2-1; 10 nucleotides line up with TRBD2. Germline V gene sequence: CDR1 DFQATT, CDR2 SNEGSKA (reference sequence). The CDR3 totals 16 residues. J lost 5 bases, V lost 1 base, and 8 bases had no gene match. CDR3 sequence (DNA): TGCAGTGCTAGAGCTAGGAGTCTAGCGGGAGACAATGAGCAGTTCTTC. Translated, it gives CSARARSLAGDNEQFF.

This clonotype has just a few counts. The chain links TRBV5-1 to TRBJ1-3; D is unclear. Germline V gene data show CDR1 as SGHRS and CDR2 as YFSETQ. The V and J ends lost 5 bases and 0 bases respectively, with 6 bases between them. CDR3 length: 13 amino acids. This CDR3 reads CASRFGSGNTIYF. The DNA for the CDR3 is TGCGCCAGCAGGTTTGGCTCTGGAAACACCATATATTTT. Full variable domain (outside the CDR3, taken from reference TRBV5-1 and TRBJ1-3): KAGVTQTPRYLIKTRGQQVTLSCSPISGHRSVSWYQQTPGQGLQFLFEYFSETQRNKGNFPGRFSGRQFSNSRSEMNVSTLELGDSALYLCASRFGSGNTIYFGEGSWLTVV.